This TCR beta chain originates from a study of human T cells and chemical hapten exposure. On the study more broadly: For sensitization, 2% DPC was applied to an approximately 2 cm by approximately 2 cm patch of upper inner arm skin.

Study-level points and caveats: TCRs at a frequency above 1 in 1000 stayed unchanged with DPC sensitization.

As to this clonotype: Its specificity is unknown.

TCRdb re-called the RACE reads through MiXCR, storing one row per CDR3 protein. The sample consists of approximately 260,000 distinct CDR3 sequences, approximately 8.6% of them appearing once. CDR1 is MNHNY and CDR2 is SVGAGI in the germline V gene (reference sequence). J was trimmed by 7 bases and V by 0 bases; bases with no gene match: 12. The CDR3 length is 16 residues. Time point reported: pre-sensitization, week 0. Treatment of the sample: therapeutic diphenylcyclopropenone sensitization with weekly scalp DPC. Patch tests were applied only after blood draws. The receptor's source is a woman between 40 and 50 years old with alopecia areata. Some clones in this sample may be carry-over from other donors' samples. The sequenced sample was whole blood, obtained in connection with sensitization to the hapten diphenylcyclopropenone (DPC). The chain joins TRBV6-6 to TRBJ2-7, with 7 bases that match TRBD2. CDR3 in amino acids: CASSYSKRGRSREQYF. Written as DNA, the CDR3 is TGTGCCAGCAGTTACTCGAAGCGGGGCCGGTCGAGGGAGCAGTACTTC.